These 18 T cell receptor beta chains share one sample of origin, sequenced in a study of CD8+CD57+ T cells in acquired aplastic anemia. Genomic DNA served as template for TCR beta VDJ and CDR3 profiling. TCRdb independently ran MiXCR on the reads; one entry per CDR3 protein. The sample lists hundreds of thousands of distinct CDR3 sequences, around 72% seen once, with 4% in the top ten. The sample consisted of sorted CD4+, CD8+, or CD8+CD57+ T cells (not recorded which) from PBMCs. These receptors were obtained from a human donor in good health, serving as a control.

A word on this clonotype: The germline gene is not matched at one end of the junction; a read error may be the cause. This chain links TRBV7-2 with TRBJ2-7; a weak D match, TRBD1 (7 bases). Germline CDR1 reads SGHTA; CDR2 reads FQGNSA. The CDR3 is 13 residues long. The CDR3 loop is CASSLVEGIRGEF. The CDR3 coding sequence is TGTGCTAGCAGCTTAGTCGAGGGCATCAGGGGGGAGTTT.

This chain connects TRBV7-3 to TRBJ1-2; the D is unclear. The CDR3 runs to 15 residues. Trimming left V 5 bases short and J 12 bases short, with 25 bases between. Germline V gives CDR1 SGHTA, CDR2 FQGTGA. CDR3 amino acids: CASSPSSERADTHTF. The CDR3 DNA reads as TGTGCCAGCAGCCCCTCTAGCGAACGCGCAGATACGCACACCTTC.

The chain is built from TRBV19 and TRBJ1-2; D not certain. CDR1 is LNHDA and CDR2 is SQIVND in the germline V gene (reference sequence). V dropped 7 bases and J dropped 2 bases, with 14 bases sitting between them. The CDR3 has 14 amino acids. The CDR3 sequence is CASTPFPLNYGYTF. Written as DNA, the CDR3 is TGTGCCAGTACCCCTTTCCCTCTCAACTATGGCTACACCTTC. Together with reference TRBV19 and TRBJ1-2, the CDR3 gives the full variable domain: DGGITQSPKYLFRKEGQNVTLSCEQNLNHDAMYWYRQDPGQGLRLIYYSQIVNDFQKGDIAEGYSVSREKKESFPLTVTSAQKNPTAFYLCASTPFPLNYGYTFGSGTRLTVV.

This clonotype was seen repeatedly, ten times or more. The CDR3 here is CASSSPPRRGYTF. The CDR3 DNA reads as TGTGCCAGCAGTTCCCCGCCCCGCCGGGGCTACACCTTC. The gene calls are TRBV12-3 or TRBV12-4 and TRBJ1-2; D is unresolved. The V gene lost 4 bases and the J gene lost 8 bases, with 14 bases spanning the gap. This CDR3 is built from 13 residues.

V gene TRBV20-1 combines with J gene TRBJ2-3; 9 nucleotides agree with TRBD2. V dropped 6 bases and J dropped 6; count of bases not matched to a gene: 7. The V gene's germline CDR1 is DFQATT and CDR2 SNEGSKA (reference sequence). The CDR3 runs to 13 residues. The CDR3 reads CSASGGSYDTQYF. The CDR3 nucleotides read TGCAGTGCGAGCGGGGGGAGCTACGATACGCAGTATTTT.

This clonotype was picked up many times. V is TRBV30 and J is TRBJ1-5, with a tentative D call TRBD1 (5 bases). CDR1 is GTSNPN, CDR2 SVGIG, per germline (reference sequence). The V end was cut by 1 base, the J end by 4 bases, with 8 bases between. There are 13 residues in the CDR3. CDR3 in DNA: TGTGCCTGGAGTGACAGGACGAATCAGCCCCAGCATTTT. It is translated as CAWSDRTNQPQHF.

A word on this clonotype: The DNA is left out, because the CDR3 cannot be placed on it with certainty; the CDR3 is given as TCRdb lists it. This chain links TRBV7-2 with TRBJ1-5; the table's TRBD1 call for D was not verified on the DNA. Germline V gives CDR1 SGHTA, CDR2 FQGNSA. The CDR3 contains 15 residues when both ends are counted. This chain's CDR3 is CASGVAQYFGPGTHF.

The sample holds many counts of this clonotype. This chain links TRBV12-3 or TRBV12-4 with TRBJ1-4, with D possibly being TRBD1 (5 bases). This CDR3 contains 14 residues. The V end lost 6 bases, the J end lost 7 bases, and 15 bases lay between the germline ends. DNA of the CDR3: TGTGCCAGCAGGCCTCCTGGGGGAGCTGAAAAACTGTTTTTT. Its protein product is CASRPPGGAEKLFF.

The chain is built from TRBV7-2 and TRBJ1-1; the match to TRBD1 covers 7 bases. The CDR3 loop spans 14 amino acids. Losses at the gene ends were 6 bases for V and 14 bases for J; bases not matched to a gene: 18. Germline V CDR1 and CDR2: SGHTA, FQGNSA. For the CDR3, the DNA is TGTGCCAGCAGTCTCGGACAGGCAACCTATGGCTACTTCTTT. As protein: CASSLGQATYGYFF.

Regarding this clonotype: Compared with germline, one end of the junction differs, possibly owing to a read error. The J gene is TRBJ1-4, the V gene TRBV2; no clear D gene. Germline-derived CDR1 and CDR2 are SNHLY and FYNNEI. The CDR3 has 16 residues. The DNA for the CDR3 is TGTGCCAGCAGTGAAGCCCCCGCGGCAACTAATGAAATACTGTTTTTT. Translation gives CASSEAPAATNEILFF.

V is TRBV2 and J is TRBJ2-1; 9 nucleotides agree with TRBD1. With 8 bases clipped from V and 4 bases from J, the junction kept 9 bases outside the gene matches. The CDR3 totals 15 residues. The germline gives CDR1 SNHLY, CDR2 FYNNEI. In DNA form, the CDR3 reads TGTGCCAGCGCTCGGGACAGGGACAATTACAATGAGCAGTTCTTC. The encoded protein is CASARDRDNYNEQFF.

This clonotype was seen a few times. The chain couples TRBV29-1 to TRBJ2-2; D is undetermined. CDR1 is SQVTM, CDR2 ANQGSEA, per germline. The germline V and J ends were trimmed by 5 bases and 7 bases, with 14 bases remaining between them. There are 13 residues in the CDR3. The CDR3, as DNA: TGCAGCGTTTCGCTAGGGATAGTCGGGGAGCTGTTTTTT. Its translation: CSVSLGIVGELFF.

This sequence joins TRBV15 and TRBJ2-5, with TRBD2 identical over 7 bases. This CDR3 spans 14 amino acids. The J segment lost 2 bases and the V segment lost 5 bases, leaving 5 bases of the junction unmatched. Germline CDR1 LNHNV, CDR2 YYDKDF (reference sequence). DNA for the CDR3: TGTGCCACCAGCCCCCTAGCGGATCAAGAGACCCAGTACTTC. This gives the protein CATSPLADQETQYF.

This clonotype has ten or more counts. The rearrangement uses TRBV5-1 and TRBJ2-3; unclear D gene. CDR3 size: 14 residues. Trimming removed 5 bases at V and 6 bases at J, with 16 bases between. Per the germline V gene, CDR1 is SGHRS and CDR2 is YFSETQ. In DNA, the CDR3 is TGCGCCAGCAGTCAAGGACCCATGGGGGATACGCAGTATTTT. Translation gives CASSQGPMGDTQYF. The full variable domain, its missing parts supplied by reference TRBV5-1 and TRBJ2-3, is KAGVTQTPRYLIKTRGQQVTLSCSPISGHRSVSWYQQTPGQGLQFLFEYFSETQRNKGNFPGRFSGRQFSNSRSEMNVSTLELGDSALYLCASSQGPMGDTQYFGPGTRLTVL.

Comments on this clonotype: One end of the junction is discordant with germline, which a read error may explain. This chain joins TRBV7-2 and TRBJ1-4, with no clear D. CDR1 is SGHTA and CDR2 is FQGNSA in the germline V gene. This CDR3 is built from 16 residues. CDR3 in DNA: TGCGCCAGCAGCAGAGTGACGGACGCAACATATGAACCACTGTTTTTT. Its protein is CASSRVTDATYEPLFF.

This clonotype was counted between two and nine times. J is TRBJ2-2 and V is TRBV5-4; 7 nucleotides align to TRBD1. The CDR3 length is 13 residues. With V trimmed by 0 bases and J by 7 bases, 0 bases remained unmatched. Germline assignment: CDR1 SGHNT and CDR2 YYREEE (reference sequence). CDR3 DNA sequence: TGTGCCAGCAGCTTGGCAGGGGGCGGGGAGCTGTTTTTT. It codes for CASSLAGGGELFF. Variable domain in full (rest from reference TRBV5-4 and TRBJ2-2): ETGVTQSPTHLIKTRGQQVTLRCSSQSGHNTVSWYQQALGQGPQFIFQYYREEENGRGNFPPRFSGLQFPNYSSELNVNALELDDSALYLCASSLAGGGELFFGEGSRLTVL.

The chain carries TRBV7-7 and TRBJ1-1, with D uncertain. V lost 5 bases and J lost 10, with 17 bases in between. Germline V gene lookup returns CDR1 SSHAT and CDR2 FNYEAQ (reference sequence). CDR3 length: 13 residues. The CDR3 loop reads CASSPTVNAVAFF. The CDR3 DNA follows: TGTGCCAGCAGCCCTACTGTTAACGCTGTAGCTTTCTTT.

J is TRBJ2-5 and V is TRBV7-2, with D possibly TRBD2 on 6 matching bases. With 2 bases removed from V and 7 bases from J, the gap between germline ends came to 23 bases. Germline V gene data show CDR1 as SGHTA and CDR2 as FQGNSA. There are 17 residues in the CDR3. For the CDR3, the DNA is TGTGCCAGCAGCTTAAAACAGGCGGGGTCCCGACACGCGACCCAGTACTTC. It specifies CASSLKQAGSRHATQYF.